The rows below give T cell receptor beta chains drawn from one sample of a study of T cell responses to AZD1222 COVID-19 vaccine. TCRdb's copy holds only in-frame clones and misses some; the assay was immunoSEQ multiplex PCR. The sample has tens of thousands of clones; 90% are singletons. The sample in question was peripheral blood, obtained 28 days after the second AZD1222 dose. The source of these receptors is an adult who received the AZD1222 COVID-19 vaccine. The CDR3 runs from the conserved cysteine through the conserved F or W. The D gene is left open where the match is weak. Size values are once, few and many counts, or a class for expanded clones, and some rows have none.

V gene,J gene,clone size,D gene,CDR3 DNA,CDR3 protein
TRBV4-1,TRBJ1-5,NA,NA,TGCGCCAGCAGCCAAGTCCTAGCCGGCAATCAGCCCCAGCATTTT,CASSQVLAGNQPQHF
TRBV7-9,TRBJ2-5,once,NA,TGTGCCAGCAGCTTAGCGCTCGATTTCCAAGAGACCCAGTACTTC,CASSLALDFQETQYF
TRBV5-1,TRBJ1-1,NA,TRBD1,TGCGCCAGCAGCACCGGGACAGGGGGCACTGAAGCTTTCTTT,CASSTGTGGTEAFF
TRBV24-1,TRBJ1-1,NA,NA,TGTGCCACTCGGGGACCGAACACTGAAGCTTTCTTT,CATRGPNTEAFF
TRBV7-3,TRBJ2-2,once,NA,TGTGCCAGCAGCTCTGGAGCGAACACCGGGGAGCTGTTTTTT,CASSSGANTGELFF
TRBV7-6,TRBJ2-2,NA,TRBD2,TGTGCCAGCAGCGGACTAGCTGGTTTCGGGGAGCTGTTTTTT,CASSGLAGFGELFF
TRBV27,TRBJ1-2,NA,NA,TGTGCCAGCAGTTTAAGACCCAACTATGGCTACACCTTC,CASSLRPNYGYTF
TRBV20-1,TRBJ2-3,NA,NA,TGCAGTGCTAGTACCCGGGATCCTAAAATCGGGTGGGATACGCAGTATTTT,CSASTRDPKIGWDTQYF
TRBV4-1,TRBJ2-1,NA,NA,TGCGCCAGCAGCCAGGACTACAATGAGCAGTTCTTC,CASSQDYNEQFF
TRBV12-3/TRBV12-4,TRBJ1-2,NA,TRBD1,TGTGCCAGCAGTTCGCAGGGGGCGCGAGGCTACACCTTC,CASSSQGARGYTF
TRBV6-4,TRBJ2-3,few,NA,TGTGCCAGCAGTGACTCCGGGAAGGGCACAGATACGCAGTATTTT,CASSDSGKGTDTQYF
TRBV30,TRBJ1-1,NA,NA,TGTGCCTGGAGGTGGACGGGAAACACTGAAGCTTTCTTT,CAWRWTGNTEAFF
TRBV28,TRBJ2-3,NA,NA,TGTGCCAGCAGTTTAAGGGCAGGGGAGTACACAGATACGCAGTATTTT,CASSLRAGEYTDTQYF
TRBV21-1,TRBJ2-7,NA,NA,TGTGCCAGCAGCAAAACATCGACAACCTACGAGCAGTACTTC,CASSKTSTTYEQYF